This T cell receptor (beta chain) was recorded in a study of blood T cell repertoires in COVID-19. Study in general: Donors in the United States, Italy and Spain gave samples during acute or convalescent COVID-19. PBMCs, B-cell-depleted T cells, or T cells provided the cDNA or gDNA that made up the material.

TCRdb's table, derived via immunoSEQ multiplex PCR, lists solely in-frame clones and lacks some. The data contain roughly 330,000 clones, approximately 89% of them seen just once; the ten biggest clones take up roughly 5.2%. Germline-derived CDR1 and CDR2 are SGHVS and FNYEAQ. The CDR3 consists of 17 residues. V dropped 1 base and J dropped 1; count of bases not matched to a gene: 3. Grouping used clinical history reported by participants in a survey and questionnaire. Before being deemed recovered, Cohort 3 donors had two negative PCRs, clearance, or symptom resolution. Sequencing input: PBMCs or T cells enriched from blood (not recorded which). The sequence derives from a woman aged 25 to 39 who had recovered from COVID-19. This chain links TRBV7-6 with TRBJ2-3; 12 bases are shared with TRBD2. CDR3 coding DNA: TGTGCCAGCAGCTTAGAGGCTAGCGGGGGGGGCACAGATACGCAGTATTTT. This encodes CASSLEASGGGTDTQYF.